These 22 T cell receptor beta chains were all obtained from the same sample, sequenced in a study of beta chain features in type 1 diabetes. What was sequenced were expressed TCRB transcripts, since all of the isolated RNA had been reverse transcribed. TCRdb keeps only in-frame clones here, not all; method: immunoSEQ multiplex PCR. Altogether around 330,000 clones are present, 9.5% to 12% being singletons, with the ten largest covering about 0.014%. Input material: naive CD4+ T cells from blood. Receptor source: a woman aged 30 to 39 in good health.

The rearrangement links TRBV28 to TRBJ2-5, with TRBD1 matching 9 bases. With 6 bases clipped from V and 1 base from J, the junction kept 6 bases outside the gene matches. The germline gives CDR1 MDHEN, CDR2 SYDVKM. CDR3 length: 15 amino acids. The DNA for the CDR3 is TGTGCCAGCAGGGAAGACAGGGGGGGCCAAGAGACCCAGTACTTC. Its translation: CASREDRGGQETQYF. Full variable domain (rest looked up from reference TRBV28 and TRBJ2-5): DVKVTQSSRYLVKRTGEKVFLECVQDMDHENMFWYRQDPGLGLRLIYFSYDVKMKEKGDIPEGYSVSREKKERFSLILESASTNQTSMYLCASREDRGGQETQYFGPGTRLLVL.

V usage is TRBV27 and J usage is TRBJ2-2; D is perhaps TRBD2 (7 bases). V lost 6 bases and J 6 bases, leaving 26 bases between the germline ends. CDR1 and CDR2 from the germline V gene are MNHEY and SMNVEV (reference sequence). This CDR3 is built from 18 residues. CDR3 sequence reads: CASRLTGWVGEGSGELFF. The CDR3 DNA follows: TGTGCCAGCAGACTGACAGGTTGGGTAGGGGAGGGGTCCGGGGAGCTGTTTTTT.

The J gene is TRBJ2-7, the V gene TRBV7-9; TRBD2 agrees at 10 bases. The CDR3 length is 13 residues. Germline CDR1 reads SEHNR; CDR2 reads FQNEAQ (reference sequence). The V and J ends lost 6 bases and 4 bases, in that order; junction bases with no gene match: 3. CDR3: CASRKREGYEQYF. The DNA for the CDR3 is TGTGCCAGCAGAAAGCGGGAGGGTTACGAGCAGTACTTC. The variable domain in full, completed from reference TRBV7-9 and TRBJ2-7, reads DTGVSQNPRHKITKRGQNVTFRCDPISEHNRLYWYRQTLGQGPEFLTYFQNEAQLEKSRLLSDRFSAERPKGSFSTLEIQRTEQGDSAMYLCASRKREGYEQYFGPGTRLTVT.

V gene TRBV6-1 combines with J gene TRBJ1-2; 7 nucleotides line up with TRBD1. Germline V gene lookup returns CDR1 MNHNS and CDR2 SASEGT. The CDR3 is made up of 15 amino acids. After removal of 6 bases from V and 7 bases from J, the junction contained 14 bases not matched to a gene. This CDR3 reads CASSDGQATGSGYTF. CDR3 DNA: TGTGCCAGCAGCGACGGACAGGCGACCGGTAGTGGCTACACCTTC.

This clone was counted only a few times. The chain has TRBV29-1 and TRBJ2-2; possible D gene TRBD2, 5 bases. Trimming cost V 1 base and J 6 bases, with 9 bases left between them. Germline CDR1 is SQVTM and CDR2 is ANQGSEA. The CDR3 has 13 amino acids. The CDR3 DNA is TGCAGCGTTGAAGCGACACTAGCCGGGGAGCTGTTTTTT. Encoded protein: CSVEATLAGELFF.

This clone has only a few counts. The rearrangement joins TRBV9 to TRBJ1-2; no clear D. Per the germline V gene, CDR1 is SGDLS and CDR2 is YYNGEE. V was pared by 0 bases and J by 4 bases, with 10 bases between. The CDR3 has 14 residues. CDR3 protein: CASSVAGQIYGYTF. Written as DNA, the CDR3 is TGTGCCAGCAGCGTAGCTGGGCAGATCTATGGCTACACCTTC. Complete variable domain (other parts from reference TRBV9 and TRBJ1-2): DSGVTQTPKHLITATGQRVTLRCSPRSGDLSVYWYQQSLDQGLQFLIQYYNGEERAKGNILERFSAQQFPDLHSELNLSSLELGDSALYFCASSVAGQIYGYTFGSGTRLTVV.

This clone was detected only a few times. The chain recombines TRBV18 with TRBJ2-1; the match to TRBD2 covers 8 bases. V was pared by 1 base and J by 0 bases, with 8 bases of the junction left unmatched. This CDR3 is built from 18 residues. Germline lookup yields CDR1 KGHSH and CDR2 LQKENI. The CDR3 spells CASSPLRTSLSSYNEQFF. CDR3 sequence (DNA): TGTGCCAGCTCACCACTCAGGACTAGCCTGAGCTCCTACAATGAGCAGTTCTTC.

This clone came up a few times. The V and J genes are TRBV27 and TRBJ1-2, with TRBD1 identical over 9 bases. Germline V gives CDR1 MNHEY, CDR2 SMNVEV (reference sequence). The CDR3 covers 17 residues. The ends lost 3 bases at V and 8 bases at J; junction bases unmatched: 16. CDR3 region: CASSFLGQGEIPGGYTF. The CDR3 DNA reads TGTGCCAGCAGTTTTCTGGGACAGGGCGAAATTCCGGGGGGCTACACCTTC.

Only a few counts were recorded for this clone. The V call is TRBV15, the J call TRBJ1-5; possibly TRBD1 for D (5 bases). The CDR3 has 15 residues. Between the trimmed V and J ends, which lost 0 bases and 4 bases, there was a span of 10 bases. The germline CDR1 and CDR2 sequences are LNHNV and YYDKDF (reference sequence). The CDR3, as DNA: TGTGCCACCAGCAGAGATTGGGGGGGTAATCAGCCCCAGCATTTT. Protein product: CATSRDWGGNQPQHF.

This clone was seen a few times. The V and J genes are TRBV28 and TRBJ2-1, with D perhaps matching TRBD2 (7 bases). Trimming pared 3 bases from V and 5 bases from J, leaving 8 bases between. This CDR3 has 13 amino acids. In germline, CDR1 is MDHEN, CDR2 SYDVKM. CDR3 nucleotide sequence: TGTGCCAGCAGTTTGGGGGGGCACAATGAGCAGTTCTTC. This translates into CASSLGGHNEQFF.

The CDR3 loop is CASSLQREGLHEQYF. CDR3 nucleotides: TGTGCCAGCAGCTTGCAGCGGGAGGGCCTCCACGAGCAGTACTTC. The V call is TRBV7-2, the J call TRBJ2-7, with 10 bases fitting TRBD2. Germline CDR1 and CDR2: SGHTA and FQGNSA. The ends lost 3 bases at V and 5 bases at J; junction bases unmatched: 7. This CDR3 spans 15 amino acids.

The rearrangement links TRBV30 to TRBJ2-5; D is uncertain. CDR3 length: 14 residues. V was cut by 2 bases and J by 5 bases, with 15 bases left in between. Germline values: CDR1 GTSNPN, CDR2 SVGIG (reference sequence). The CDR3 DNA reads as TGTGCCTGGAGTTCGGGTTCATTGCTTGAGACCCAGTACTTC. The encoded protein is CAWSSGSLLETQYF.

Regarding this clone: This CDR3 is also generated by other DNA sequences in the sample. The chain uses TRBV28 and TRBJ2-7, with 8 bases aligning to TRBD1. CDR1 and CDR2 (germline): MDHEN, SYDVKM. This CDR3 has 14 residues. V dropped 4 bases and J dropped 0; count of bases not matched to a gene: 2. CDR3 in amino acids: CASSSGTGSYEQYF. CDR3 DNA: TGTGCCAGCAGTTCCGGGACAGGCTCCTACGAGCAGTACTTC.

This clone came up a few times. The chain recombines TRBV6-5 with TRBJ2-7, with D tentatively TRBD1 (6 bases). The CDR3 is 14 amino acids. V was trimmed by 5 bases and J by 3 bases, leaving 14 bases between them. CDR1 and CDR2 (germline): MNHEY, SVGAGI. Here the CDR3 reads CASSPRQVIYEQYF. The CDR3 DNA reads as TGTGCCAGCAGTCCTCGACAGGTGATCTACGAGCAGTACTTC.

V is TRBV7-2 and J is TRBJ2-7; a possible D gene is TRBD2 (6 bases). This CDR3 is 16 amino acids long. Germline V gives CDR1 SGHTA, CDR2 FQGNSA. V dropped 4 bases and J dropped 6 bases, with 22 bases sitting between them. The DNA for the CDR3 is TGTGCCAGCAGCTCCCGGGCGGGGCTAGCCCCCGGCGAGCAGTACTTC. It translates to CASSSRAGLAPGEQYF.

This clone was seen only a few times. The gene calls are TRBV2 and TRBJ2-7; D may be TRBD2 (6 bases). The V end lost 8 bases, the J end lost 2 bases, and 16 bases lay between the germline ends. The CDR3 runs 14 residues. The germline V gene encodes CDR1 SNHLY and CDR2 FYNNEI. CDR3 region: CASRRAGMAYEQYF. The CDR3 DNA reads TGTGCCAGCCGAAGAGCGGGTATGGCCTACGAGCAGTACTTC.

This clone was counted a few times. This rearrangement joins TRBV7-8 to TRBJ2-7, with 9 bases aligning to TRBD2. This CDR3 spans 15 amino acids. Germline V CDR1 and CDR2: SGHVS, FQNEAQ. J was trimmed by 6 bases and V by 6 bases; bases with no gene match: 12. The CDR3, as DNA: TGTGCCAGCAGGGTAGTGGCGGGAGGGCCTGCCGAGCAGTACTTC. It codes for CASRVVAGGPAEQYF.

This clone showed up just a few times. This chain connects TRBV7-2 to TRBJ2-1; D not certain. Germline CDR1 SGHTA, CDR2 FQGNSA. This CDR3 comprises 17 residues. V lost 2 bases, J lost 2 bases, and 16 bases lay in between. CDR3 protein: CASSLPTSRLTYNEQFF. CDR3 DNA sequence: TGTGCCAGCAGCTTACCCACCTCCAGGCTGACCTACAATGAGCAGTTCTTC.

The CDR3 is CASSLPTTGNEKLFF. In nucleotides, the CDR3 is TGTGCCAGCAGCCTCCCGACGACAGGGAATGAAAAACTGTTTTTT. The genes are TRBV7-9 and TRBJ1-4, with 7 bases lining up with TRBD1. This CDR3 region has 15 residues. Germline lookup yields CDR1 SEHNR and CDR2 FQNEAQ (reference sequence). V dropped 5 bases and J dropped 5; count of bases not matched to a gene: 8.

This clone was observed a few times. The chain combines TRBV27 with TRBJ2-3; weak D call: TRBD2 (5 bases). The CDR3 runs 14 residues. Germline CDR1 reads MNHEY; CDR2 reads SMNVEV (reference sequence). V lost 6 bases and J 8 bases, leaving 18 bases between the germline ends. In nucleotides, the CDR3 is TGTGCCAGCAGGAGGACTGGAGATGTGGGTACGCAGTATTTT. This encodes CASRRTGDVGTQYF.

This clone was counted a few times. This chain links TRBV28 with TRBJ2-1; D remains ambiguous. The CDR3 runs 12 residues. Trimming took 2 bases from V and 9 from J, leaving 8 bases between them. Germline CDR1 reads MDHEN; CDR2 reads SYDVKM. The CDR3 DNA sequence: TGTGCCAGCAGTTTACGAGCTTTTGAGCAGTTCTTC. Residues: CASSLRAFEQFF.

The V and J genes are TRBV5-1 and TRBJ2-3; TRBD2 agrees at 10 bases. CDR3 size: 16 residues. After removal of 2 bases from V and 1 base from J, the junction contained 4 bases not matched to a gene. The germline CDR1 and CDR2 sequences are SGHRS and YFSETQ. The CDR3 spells CASSFSGRKGTDTQYF. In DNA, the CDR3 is TGCGCCAGCAGCTTTAGCGGGAGGAAGGGCACAGATACGCAGTATTTT.